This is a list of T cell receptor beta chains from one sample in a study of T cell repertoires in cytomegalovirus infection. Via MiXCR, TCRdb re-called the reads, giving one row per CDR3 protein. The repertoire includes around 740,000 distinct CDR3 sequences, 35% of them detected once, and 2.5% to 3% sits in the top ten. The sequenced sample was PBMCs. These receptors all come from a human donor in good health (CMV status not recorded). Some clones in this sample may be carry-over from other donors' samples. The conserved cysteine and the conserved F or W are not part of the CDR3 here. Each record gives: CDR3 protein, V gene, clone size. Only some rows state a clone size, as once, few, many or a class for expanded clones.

cdr3_aa: ASSYVGTGNTIY
v_call: TRBV6-8
clone_size: NA

cdr3_aa: SVAEGNTEAF
v_call: TRBV29-1
clone_size: NA

cdr3_aa: ASSPFDGQPQH
v_call: TRBV7-8
clone_size: NA

cdr3_aa: ASSSLPGDRNTEAF
v_call: TRBV18
clone_size: NA

cdr3_aa: ASSLTSGGPTDMQY
v_call: TRBV7-3
clone_size: once

cdr3_aa: ASSSSTSASSYNEQF
v_call: TRBV11-2
clone_size: NA

cdr3_aa: ASGEFGLAGGPSSYNEQF
v_call: TRBV12-3/TRBV12-4
clone_size: many

cdr3_aa: ASSLEGGSRTGELF
v_call: TRBV7-9
clone_size: NA

cdr3_aa: ASSLHGYSTDTQY
v_call: TRBV12-3/TRBV12-4
clone_size: NA

cdr3_aa: AISVGGGLTDTQY
v_call: TRBV10-3
clone_size: NA

cdr3_aa: ASSGAGTSGRGEQY
v_call: TRBV9
clone_size: NA

cdr3_aa: ASSEPPGFGGSPLH
v_call: TRBV10-1
clone_size: few

cdr3_aa: ASSSFANTEAL
v_call: TRBV6-1
clone_size: NA

cdr3_aa: ASSRIVGTEGEQY
v_call: TRBV19
clone_size: NA

cdr3_aa: ASATGQHSNQPQH
v_call: TRBV28
clone_size: few

cdr3_aa: ASSIAQSPHEQY
v_call: TRBV19
clone_size: NA

cdr3_aa: ASSFGSGLTSRGYT
v_call: TRBV7-9
clone_size: few

cdr3_aa: ASSLATGDTEAF
v_call: TRBV7-2
clone_size: NA

cdr3_aa: ASSTRDRDTGELF
v_call: TRBV19
clone_size: NA

cdr3_aa: ASSFPGAEQF
v_call: TRBV12-3/TRBV12-4
clone_size: NA

cdr3_aa: ASSEGWLLTGELF
v_call: TRBV6-1
clone_size: few

cdr3_aa: ASSFMGANYGYT
v_call: TRBV28
clone_size: NA

cdr3_aa: ASSLSAGRTWDEQF
v_call: TRBV12-3/TRBV12-4
clone_size: few

cdr3_aa: ASSIRQGAYSNQPQH
v_call: TRBV19
clone_size: NA

cdr3_aa: ASMPRETSPLYEQY
v_call: TRBV27
clone_size: NA

cdr3_aa: ATSDVRTGGKYGYT
v_call: TRBV24-1
clone_size: few

cdr3_aa: ASNDQGRTEAF
v_call: TRBV5-1
clone_size: once

cdr3_aa: AISAGLGYNEQF
v_call: TRBV10-3
clone_size: few

cdr3_aa: ASSFSWDRAGGYT
v_call: TRBV7-2
clone_size: few

cdr3_aa: ASSLGIDRVIYGYT
v_call: TRBV7-3
clone_size: few

cdr3_aa: ASSLMGSGQPQH
v_call: TRBV7-9
clone_size: few

cdr3_aa: SARGGGLAYEQY
v_call: TRBV20-1
clone_size: NA

cdr3_aa: ASTRDRQSPLH
v_call: TRBV12-3/TRBV12-4
clone_size: NA

cdr3_aa: AWSQDRDTEAF
v_call: TRBV30
clone_size: NA

cdr3_aa: ASSSRTGSYEQY
v_call: TRBV12-3/TRBV12-4
clone_size: few

cdr3_aa: ASSSRAFDSPLH
v_call: TRBV6-1
clone_size: many